This paragraph reports one T cell receptor beta chain. These data are taken from a study of blood T cell repertoires in COVID-19. On the study more broadly: Acute-phase and convalescent COVID-19 samples originated in the United States, Italy and Spain.

V shed 1 base and J 4 bases; nucleotides not matched to a gene: 6. The CDR3 sequence is 16 residues long. Germline V gives CDR1 MNHNS, CDR2 SASEGT. Per the original methods: Reference gene primer amplification yielded estimated nucleated cell counts. Method: immunoSEQ multiplex PCR; TCRdb's copy keeps in-frame clones and lacks some. V, J and clone size were drawn from that table, and D and trimming were deduced from the DNA. Here the sample spans approximately 97,000 clones, about 84% being singletons. The receptor was isolated from a man aged 60 to 75 with acute or convalescent COVID-19. Sequences were obtained from peripheral blood. The chain employs TRBV6-1 and TRBJ2-2; 7 nucleotides align to TRBD1. The CDR3 protein is CASSEGQGVGTGELFF. In DNA form, the CDR3 reads TGTGCCAGCAGTGAAGGGCAGGGGGTCGGCACCGGGGAGCTGTTTTTT.